A selection of T cell receptor beta chains follows, all from one sample in a study of T cells after posttransplantation cyclophosphamide. Libraries were prepared by immunoSEQ multiplex PCR; TCRdb keeps only in-frame clonotypes and omits some of them. The repertoire has 47,000 or so clones, around 94% of them found once; the top ten carry less than 3.5%. Sequencing was carried out using PBMCs. The receptors were gathered from a woman in her 50s in good health and a related stem cell transplant donor. CDR3s include the opening cysteine and the closing phenylalanine or tryptophan. The D gene is left open where the match is weak. A row's size may be missing; if present it is once, few, many or a size class.

d_call | clone_size | j_call | v_call | cdr3_nt | cdr3_aa
TRBD2 | - | TRBJ2-3 | TRBV5-1 | TGCGCCAGCAGGTTCCTTTCGGGACTAGCGGGGGGGCAGGGAGATACGCAGTATTTT | CASRFLSGLAGGQGDTQYF
TRBD1 | - | TRBJ1-6 | TRBV25-1 | TGTGCCAGCAGTGACCTCCCAGGGACAGGGATCGGTTCACCCCTCCACTTT | CASSDLPGTGIGSPLHF
TRBD1 | - | TRBJ1-5 | TRBV19 | TGTGCCAGTAGTATTTCCCGACAGGGGTGGAATCAGCCCCAGCATTTT | CASSISRQGWNQPQHF
- | - | TRBJ1-2 | TRBV6-6 | TGTGCCAGCAGTTACTCCCCCCCCAGGGACTATGGCTACACCTTC | CASSYSPPRDYGYTF
- | few | TRBJ1-1 | TRBV29-1 | TGCAGCGCCCGAGTGGGTGAGGGGGCTGAAGCTTTCTTT | CSARVGEGAEAFF
TRBD2 | once | TRBJ2-1 | TRBV5-4 | TGTGCCAGCAGCTTCAGACTAGCGGGAGGGGCGTCGGATGAGCAGTTCTTC | CASSFRLAGGASDEQFF
TRBD2 | - | TRBJ2-2 | TRBV15 | TGTGCCACCCGACTAGCGGGAGACACCGGGGAGCTGTTTTTT | CATRLAGDTGELFF
TRBD1 | - | TRBJ2-7 | TRBV29-1 | TGCAGCGTTGAACTCATCTCCCGACAGGGGCAATACGAGCAGTACTTC | CSVELISRQGQYEQYF
- | - | TRBJ2-7 | TRBV6-1 | TGTGCCAGCAGTGAAGTTGGTCAGGGAGGCTACGAGCAGTACTTC | CASSEVGQGGYEQYF
- | - | TRBJ2-2 | TRBV5-5 | TGTGCCAGCAGCTCTTTAGTGAACACCGGGGAGCTGTTTTTT | CASSSLVNTGELFF
- | - | TRBJ2-7 | TRBV2 | TGTGCCAGCAGTGGCGGCCGGGCCTACGAGCAGTACTTC | CASSGGRAYEQYF
- | - | TRBJ2-3 | TRBV5-1 | TGCGCCAGCAGCTTGGGGGGCTCAGATACGCAGTATTTT | CASSLGGSDTQYF
- | - | TRBJ1-6 | TRBV5-1 | TGCGCCAGCAGAGAGACAGCGCTTCGAACATCCCCCCTCCACTTT | CASRETALRTSPLHF
TRBD1 | once | TRBJ2-2 | TRBV11-2 | TGTGCCAGCAGCCCCCGGACAGGGCGGGGCGGGGAGCTGTTTTTT | CASSPRTGRGGELFF
- | - | TRBJ1-5 | TRBV9 | TGTGCCAGCAGCGTAGCGGGGTATAGCAATCAGCCCCAGCATTTT | CASSVAGYSNQPQHF
- | - | TRBJ1-1 | TRBV2 | TGTGCCAGTACGCTGGACAGCAACACTGAAGCTTTCTTT | CASTLDSNTEAFF
- | - | TRBJ1-6 | TRBV28 | TGTGCCAGCAGTTTATCTAGTCCCGGCTCACCCCTCCACTTT | CASSLSSPGSPLHF